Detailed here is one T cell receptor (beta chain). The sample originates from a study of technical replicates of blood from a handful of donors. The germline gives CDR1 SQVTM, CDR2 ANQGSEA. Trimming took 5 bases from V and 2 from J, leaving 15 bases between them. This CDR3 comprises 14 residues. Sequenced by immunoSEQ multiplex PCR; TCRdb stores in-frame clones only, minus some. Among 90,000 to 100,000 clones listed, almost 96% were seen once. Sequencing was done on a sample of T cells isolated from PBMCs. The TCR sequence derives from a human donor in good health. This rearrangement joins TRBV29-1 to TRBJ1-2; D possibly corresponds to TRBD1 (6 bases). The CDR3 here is CSVPTGTRNYGYTF. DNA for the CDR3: TGCAGCGTTCCGACCGGGACAAGAAACTATGGCTACACCTTC.